This T cell receptor (beta chain) was recovered during a study of T cell responses to AZD1222 COVID-19 vaccine. Across the whole study: Recipients boosted at about 4 weeks or about 12 weeks are pooled.

In the case of this clone: What it binds is unknown.

Study conclusions and caveats: No repertoire was sampled before or during the peak T cell response, only after it.

J was trimmed by 8 bases and V by 3 bases; bases with no gene match: 8. This CDR3 is built from 15 residues. CDR1 and CDR2 from the germline V gene are SGHTA and FQGNSA. Assay used: immunoSEQ multiplex PCR; TCRdb lists only in-frame clones, some missing. In the table there are about 170,000 clones, around 90% of which are singletons. The sequence came from an adult in good health. Material: peripheral blood, obtained on day 0 of AZD1222 vaccination. The chain employs TRBV7-2 and TRBJ2-1, with TRBD2 matching over 9 bases. For the CDR3, the DNA is TGTGCCAGCAGCTTTGCGGGAGGGCCACGGCATGAGCAGTTCTTC. Amino acids: CASSFAGGPRHEQFF.